Below, 23 T cell receptor beta chains from the same sample are listed, as sequenced in a study of blood T cell repertoires in COVID-19. The table came from immunoSEQ multiplex PCR; TCRdb's copy has only in-frame clones and leaves some out. The sample holds hundreds of thousands of clones, 87% seen once. Sequencing was performed on PBMCs or T cells enriched from blood (not recorded which). Receptor source: a woman aged 40 to 50 who had recovered from COVID-19.

The rearrangement joins TRBV2 to TRBJ2-1; 11 bases align to TRBD2. Germline loops: CDR1 SNHLY, CDR2 FYNNEI. The CDR3 has 15 amino acids. The trim removed 6 bases at V and 6 bases at J, leaving 7 bases unmatched. CDR3 in DNA: TGTGCCAGCAGCCCCAGTAGCGGGAGGGCCAATGAGCAGTTCTTC. Protein: CASSPSSGRANEQFF.

This rearrangement joins TRBV30 to TRBJ2-1, with 10 positions matching TRBD2. The length of the CDR3 is 12 residues. CDR1 is GTSNPN, CDR2 SVGIG, per germline (reference sequence). V shed 3 bases and J 10 bases; nucleotides not matched to a gene: 3. CDR3 amino acids: CAWRLAGVEQFF. CDR3 nucleotides: TGTGCCTGGAGGCTAGCGGGAGTAGAGCAGTTCTTC.

CDR3 region: CATSRESIRETQYF. The CDR3 region has the DNA TGTGCCACCAGCAGAGAGTCAATCAGGGAGACCCAGTACTTC. V usage is TRBV15 and J usage is TRBJ2-5; no firm D call. The CDR3 contains 14 residues. V was cut by 0 bases and J by 5 bases, with 10 bases left in between. From germline, CDR1 is LNHNV and CDR2 YYDKDF (reference sequence).

This clone was counted ten times or more. CDR3 loop: CASSPDRAESPLHF. In DNA, the CDR3 is TGTGCCAGCAGCCCAGACAGGGCGGAATCACCCCTCCACTTT. This rearrangement joins TRBV6-5 to TRBJ1-6; 7 bases match TRBD1. Trimming at V came to 6 bases and at J to 10 bases, leaving 9 bases not matched to a gene. This CDR3 is built from 14 residues. Germline assignment: CDR1 MNHEY and CDR2 SVGAGI.

The J gene is TRBJ2-2, the V gene TRBV28, with 8 bases that match TRBD2. J was trimmed by 4 bases and V by 5 bases; bases with no gene match: 12. CDR1 MDHEN and CDR2 SYDVKM come from the germline V gene. The CDR3 contains 17 residues. The CDR3 coding sequence is TGTGCCAGCAGTCCCCGTCCTCTGGCGGGGGGCACCGGGGAGCTGTTTTTT. Translation: CASSPRPLAGGTGELFF.

This rearrangement joins TRBV29-1 to TRBJ1-2; D perhaps matches TRBD1 (5 bases). The CDR3 is made up of 12 amino acids. Trimming removed 1 base from V and 8 bases from J, with 11 bases in between. Germline loops: CDR1 SQVTM, CDR2 ANQGSEA. The CDR3 DNA reads TGCAGCGTTGAAGGACAGCCAGCAGGCTACACCTTC. Protein sequence: CSVEGQPAGYTF. Full variable domain (remainder filled in from reference TRBV29-1 and TRBJ1-2): SAVISQKPSRDICQRGTSLTIQCQVDSQVTMMFWYRQQPGQSLTLIATANQGSEATYESGFVIDKFPISRPNLTFSTLTVSNMSPEDSSIYLCSVEGQPAGYTFGSGTRLTVV.

This sequence joins TRBV7-2 and TRBJ1-2, with 7 bases fitting TRBD1. This CDR3 is built from 16 residues. The germline CDR1 and CDR2 sequences are SGHTA and FQGNSA. With 3 bases clipped from V and 0 bases from J, the junction kept 7 bases outside the gene matches. CDR3 sequence: CASSFGQVSPNYGYTF. The CDR3 nucleotides are TGTGCCAGCAGCTTTGGACAGGTCTCTCCTAACTATGGCTACACCTTC.

V is TRBV27 and J is TRBJ1-6; the D is unclear. CDR1 MNHEY and CDR2 SMNVEV come from the germline V gene (reference sequence). V lost 0 bases, J lost 0 bases, and 6 bases lay in between. This CDR3 spans 16 amino acids. The CDR3 region has the DNA TGTGCCAGCAGTTTATCGGTTAGCTCCTATAATTCACCCCTCCACTTT. Protein product: CASSLSVSSYNSPLHF.

The rearrangement joins TRBV6-5 to TRBJ2-1; tentative D call: TRBD2 (6 bases). CDR3 length equals 15 residues. Trimming took 5 bases from V and 4 from J, leaving 15 bases between them. Germline assignment: CDR1 MNHEY and CDR2 SVGAGI. CDR3 region: CASSPARELYNEQFF. The CDR3 nucleotides read TGTGCCAGCAGTCCCGCCCGGGAGCTATACAATGAGCAGTTCTTC.

This chain joins TRBV18 and TRBJ2-7; the match to TRBD1 covers 8 bases. Germline V gene lookup returns CDR1 KGHSH and CDR2 LQKENI. The CDR3 consists of 14 residues. J lost 2 bases, V lost 5 bases, and 5 bases had no gene match. CDR3 DNA: TGTGCCAGCTCATCGACAGGGGTACCCTACGAGCAGTACTTC. Protein product: CASSSTGVPYEQYF.

J is TRBJ1-2 and V is TRBV29-1, with 7 bases matching TRBD1. Germline V gene data show CDR1 as SQVTM and CDR2 as ANQGSEA. V lost 6 bases, J lost 6 bases, and 7 bases stayed unmatched. This CDR3 is built from 12 residues. CDR3 in DNA: TGCAGCGTCTCCACAGGGGCCCATGGCTACACCTTC. The encoded protein is CSVSTGAHGYTF.

For the CDR3, the DNA is TGCGCCAGCAGCTCCACTAGCGGGAGCTACAATGAGCAGTTCTTC. Translation: CASSSTSGSYNEQFF. The J gene is TRBJ2-1, the V gene TRBV5-1; TRBD2 aligns across 11 bases. In germline, CDR1 is SGHRS, CDR2 YFSETQ. V gave up 3 bases and J gave up 3 bases; unmatched junction bases: 2. The CDR3 contains 15 residues.

The chain recombines TRBV28 with TRBJ2-5; tentative D call: TRBD1 (5 bases). This CDR3 is built from 14 residues. V was cut by 1 base and J by 5 bases, with 11 bases left in between. Germline V gives CDR1 MDHEN, CDR2 SYDVKM. The CDR3: CASSLSDMRETQYF. In DNA, the CDR3 is TGTGCCAGCAGTTTATCGGACATGCGGGAGACCCAGTACTTC.

The J gene is TRBJ2-3, the V gene TRBV15, with 9 nucleotides matching TRBD2. From germline, CDR1 is LNHNV and CDR2 YYDKDF (reference sequence). The CDR3 totals 15 residues. V lost 3 bases and J lost 4; bases outside the gene matches: 5. CDR3 sequence reads: CATSSPGTSPDTQYF. In nucleotides, the CDR3 is TGTGCCACCAGCAGCCCCGGGACTAGCCCAGATACGCAGTATTTT.

The gene calls are TRBV7-2 and TRBJ1-3, with D hard to call. V was trimmed by 1 base and J by 0 bases, leaving 10 bases between them. The CDR3 is 16 amino acids. Germline CDR1 reads SGHTA; CDR2 reads FQGNSA. In DNA form, the CDR3 reads TGTGCCAGCAGCTTAGGTATGGGCAGCTCTGGAAACACCATATATTTT. It encodes CASSLGMGSSGNTIYF.

The rearrangement links TRBV7-9 to TRBJ2-2; a weak D match, TRBD1 (5 bases). Between the trimmed V and J ends, which lost 2 bases and 0 bases, there was a span of 10 bases. This CDR3 is 16 amino acids long. CDR1 and CDR2 (germline): SEHNR, FQNEAQ (reference sequence). The CDR3 nucleotides are TGTGCCAGCAGCTTATGGGGCGTCGCGAACACCGGGGAGCTGTTTTTT. Its translation: CASSLWGVANTGELFF.

This chain connects TRBV29-1 to TRBJ2-1; 10 bases line up with TRBD2. V was clipped by 0 bases and J by 3 bases; unmatched bases: 2. Germline CDR1 and CDR2: SQVTM and ANQGSEA. The CDR3 is made up of 15 amino acids. The CDR3 sequence: CSVEDIAGGYNEQFF. CDR3 DNA: TGCAGCGTTGAAGATATAGCGGGAGGCTACAATGAGCAGTTCTTC.

This clone was picked up a small number of times. The chain links TRBV30 to TRBJ1-5; TRBD1 matches at 9 bases. J was trimmed by 7 bases and V by 2 bases; bases with no gene match: 6. The CDR3 extends over 14 amino acids. CDR1 and CDR2 from the germline V gene are GTSNPN and SVGIG (reference sequence). The CDR3 here is CAWSSGTGQQPQHF. The CDR3 bases are TGTGCCTGGAGTTCCGGGACAGGGCAACAGCCCCAGCATTTT. Full variable domain (remainder filled in from reference TRBV30 and TRBJ1-5): SQTIHQWPATLVQPVGSPLSLECTVEGTSNPNLYWYRQAAGRGLQLLFYSVGIGQISSEVPQNLSASRPQDRQFILSSKKLLLSDSGFYLCAWSSGTGQQPQHFGDGTRLSIL.

The chain links TRBV11-3 to TRBJ1-3; D not certain. The V end was cut by 10 bases, the J end by 4 bases, with 17 bases between. The CDR3 covers 14 residues. Looked up from germline, CDR1 is SGHNT and CDR2 is YENEEA. The CDR3 loop is CANLGLEEGNTIYF. In nucleotides, the CDR3 is TGTGCCAACCTGGGCCTCGAAGAGGGAAACACCATATATTTT.

The chain is built from TRBV28 and TRBJ2-3; the match to TRBD2 covers 8 bases. Per the germline V gene, CDR1 is MDHEN and CDR2 is SYDVKM. The CDR3 has 16 residues. Unmatched junction bases numbered 7, after V lost 5 bases and J lost 0 bases. CDR3 DNA: TGTGCCAGCAGTCTACTAGCGGAATATAGCACAGATACGCAGTATTTT. It translates to CASSLLAEYSTDTQYF.

The V and J genes are TRBV10-2 and TRBJ1-2, with D tentatively TRBD1 (5 bases). V lost 6 bases and J lost 2, with 16 bases in between. Germline loops: CDR1 WSHSY, CDR2 SAAADI. The CDR3 is made up of 15 amino acids. In DNA form, the CDR3 reads TGCGCCAGCAGAGCAGACAGCCAATTCAACTATGGCTACACCTTC. The encoded protein is CASRADSQFNYGYTF.

The J gene is TRBJ2-1, the V gene TRBV5-8; TRBD2 might be the D (6 bases). This CDR3 is built from 15 residues. Deletions cut 0 bases from V and 6 bases from J, with 13 bases between. Germline CDR1 and CDR2: SGHTS and YDEGEE. CDR3 residues: CASSLGRRVSNEQFF. The CDR3 DNA is TGTGCCAGCAGCTTGGGGCGGAGGGTATCCAATGAGCAGTTCTTC.

V usage is TRBV2 and J usage is TRBJ1-4; 8 positions match TRBD1. Germline trimming cut 6 bases from V and 7 bases from J; bases unmatched to any gene: 10. This CDR3 region has 15 residues. Germline V gives CDR1 SNHLY, CDR2 FYNNEI. CDR3 in amino acids: CASRAQGARGEKLFF. CDR3 coding DNA: TGTGCCAGCAGAGCCCAGGGGGCGAGGGGTGAAAAACTGTTTTTT.